This T cell receptor (beta chain) was sequenced in a study of blood T cell repertoires in COVID-19 (dated by TCRdb to the early 2020s). For the wider study: The collaborator samples originated in the United States, Italy and Spain and spanned the acute and convalescent phases of COVID-19. The prospective study material was composed of cDNA or gDNA derived from T cells, B-cell-depleted T cells, or PBMCs. Subjects who had been exposed to COVID-19, were actively infected with it, or had recovered from it provided the deeply sampled blood TCRbeta repertoires that made up the dataset. A freely available public database, intended as a resource for researchers studying the immune response to SARS-CoV-2, is where the repertoires were released. Samples were obtained from the ongoing ImmuneRACE study (first 160 participants) and from 1,000 to 1,500 subjects provided by 6 global collaborators. The sample metadata nearly always contained a de-identified subject ID, COVID-19 status, age in years and sex. Where available, HLA class I and class II types were taken from metadata supplied by the sample provider and were not determined by assay-based typing.

Results the study describes overall, beyond this receptor: How much clinical and demographic metadata was included differed by source and by participant, and the metadata was provided uncurated.

One collaborating source in Seattle enrolled patients during active infection and followed them longitudinally through the course of disease. Collaborating institutions collected whole blood in K2EDTA tubes following their own protocols. For TCRbeta analysis, collaborators shipped samples as frozen whole blood, isolated PBMCs, or DNA extracted from either of those sample types. CDR1 is given as MNHNY and CDR2 as SVGAGI, both from the germline V gene (reference sequence). The CDR3 runs 15 amino acids, cysteine and phenylalanine included. The read is trimmed to its CDR3 DNA, 45 bases read in frame from base 1. V has 2 bases trimmed and J has 2 bases trimmed; junction bases matching no gene number 4. This clone was counted once. Its specific antigen is unknown. No base qualities exist here, and no much larger clone lies one base off it. The immunoSEQ Assay, a bias-controlled multiplex PCR, was used to amplify TCRbeta CDR3 regions from genomic DNA. As for the authors' bioinformatics: The number of nucleated cells in each sample was estimated by amplification of reference gene primers within the assay. To quantify the absolute abundance of each unique TCRbeta CDR3 rearrangement, sequence reads were collapsed and filtered. For each sample, productive Simpson clonality was calculated by taking the square root of Simpson's diversity index across productive rearrangements. TCRdb holds this immuneACCESS table with in-frame rearrangements only. Some clones are missing; in checked studies, unresolved V genes explain under half, and the rest has no known cause. The DNA gave D and trimming, while V, J and clone size come from that table. This sample holds over 450,000 clones; roughly 89% were observed only once. Clones ranked in the top ten supply roughly 8% of the sample.

This TCR was recovered from a woman aged 45-65 years with COVID-19, enrolled during active disease. The chain is assembled from TRBV6-6 and TRBJ2-7; 9 bases in the middle match TRBD1. Sequenced: peripheral blood. The CDR3 protein sequence reads: CASSYDRGKAYEQYF. The nucleotides read TGTGCCAGCAGTTACGACAGGGGGAAAGCCTACGAGCAGTACTTC.